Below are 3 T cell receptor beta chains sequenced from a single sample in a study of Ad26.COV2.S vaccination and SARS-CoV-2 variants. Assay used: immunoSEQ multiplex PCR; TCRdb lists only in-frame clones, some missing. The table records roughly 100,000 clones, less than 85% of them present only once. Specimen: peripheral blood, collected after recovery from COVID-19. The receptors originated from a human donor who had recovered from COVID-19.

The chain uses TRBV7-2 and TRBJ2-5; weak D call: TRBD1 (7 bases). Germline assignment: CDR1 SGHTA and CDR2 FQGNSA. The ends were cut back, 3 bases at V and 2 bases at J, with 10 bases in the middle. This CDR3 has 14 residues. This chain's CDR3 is CASSFQGGQETQYF. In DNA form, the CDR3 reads TGTGCCAGCAGCTTTCAGGGGGGACAAGAGACCCAGTACTTC.

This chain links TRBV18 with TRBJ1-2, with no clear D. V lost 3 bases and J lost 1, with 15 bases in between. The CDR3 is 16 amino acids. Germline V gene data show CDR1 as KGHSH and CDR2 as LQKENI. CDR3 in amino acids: CASSPPDVFFNYGYTF. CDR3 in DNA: TGTGCCAGCTCACCCCCCGATGTATTTTTTAACTATGGCTACACCTTC.

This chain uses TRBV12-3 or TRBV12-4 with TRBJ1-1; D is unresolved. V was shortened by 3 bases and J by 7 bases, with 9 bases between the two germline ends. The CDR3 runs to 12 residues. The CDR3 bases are TGTGCCAGCAGTTTTACGTCCCTTGAAGCTTTCTTT. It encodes CASSFTSLEAFF.